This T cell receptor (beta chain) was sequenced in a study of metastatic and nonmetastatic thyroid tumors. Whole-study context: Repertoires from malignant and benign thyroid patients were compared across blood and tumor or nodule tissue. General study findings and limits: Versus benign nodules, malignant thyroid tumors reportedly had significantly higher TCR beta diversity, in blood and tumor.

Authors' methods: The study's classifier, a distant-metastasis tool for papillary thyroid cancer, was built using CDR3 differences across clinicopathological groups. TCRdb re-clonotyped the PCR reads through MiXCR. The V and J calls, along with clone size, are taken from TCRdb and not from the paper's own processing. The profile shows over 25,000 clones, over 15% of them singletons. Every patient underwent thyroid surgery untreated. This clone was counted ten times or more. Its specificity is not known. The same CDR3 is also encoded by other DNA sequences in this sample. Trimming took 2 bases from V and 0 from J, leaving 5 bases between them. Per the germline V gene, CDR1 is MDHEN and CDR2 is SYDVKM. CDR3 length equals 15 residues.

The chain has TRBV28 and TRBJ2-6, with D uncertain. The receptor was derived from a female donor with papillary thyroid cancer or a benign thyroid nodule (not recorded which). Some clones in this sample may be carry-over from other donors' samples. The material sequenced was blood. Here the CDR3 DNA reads TGTGCCAGCAGTTTACAGGTCTCTGGGGCCAACGTCCTGACTTTC. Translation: CASSLQVSGANVLTF.